These 27 T cell receptor beta chains share one sample of origin, sequenced in a study of T-cell memory formation after mild COVID-19. Via MiXCR, TCRdb re-called the 5' RACE reads, giving one row per CDR3 protein. The sample consists of about 270,000 distinct CDR3 sequences, 16% of them appearing once. The sequencing input was PBMCs or a T cell subset sorted from them (not recorded which). These receptors were obtained from a man aged 18 to 29 who had mild COVID-19 (a few samples of this study predate the infection). Cell type and time point are not known.

V and J are TRBV4-1 and TRBJ2-7; unclear D gene. The CDR3 spans 14 residues. The germline V gene encodes CDR1 MGHRA and CDR2 YSYEKL. V was clipped by 4 bases and J by 6 bases, with 16 bases between them. The CDR3 bases are TGCGCCAGCAGCCCCGCCAACTCCTGGGGCGAGCAGTACTTC. Translated: CASSPANSWGEQYF.

The CDR3 protein is CASSPPGTYEQYF. Written as DNA, the CDR3 is TGTGCCAGCTCACCACCAGGGACCTACGAGCAGTACTTC. The chain joins TRBV18 to TRBJ2-7; no reliable D call. Germline V CDR1 and CDR2: KGHSH, LQKENI. The CDR3 is 13 amino acids. The germline V and J ends were trimmed by 0 bases and 2 bases, with 5 bases remaining between them.

The V gene is TRBV6-6, the J gene TRBJ1-1, with 10 bases matching TRBD1. Trimming took 5 bases from V and 4 from J; bases not matched to a gene: 10. This CDR3 has 16 amino acids. The V gene's germline CDR1 is MNHNY and CDR2 SVGAGI (reference sequence). The CDR3 sequence is CASSPPRQGAGTEAFF. CDR3 bases: TGTGCCAGCAGTCCCCCTCGACAGGGGGCGGGCACTGAAGCTTTCTTT.

This chain links TRBV7-8 with TRBJ2-5; D may match TRBD1 or TRBD2 (5 bases each). The germline CDR1 and CDR2 sequences are SGHVS and FQNEAQ. The V end was cut by 5 bases, the J end by 3 bases, with 10 bases between. The length of the CDR3 is 13 residues. The CDR3 DNA reads TGTGCCAGCAGCCCGGGACCAGAAGAGACCCAGTACTTC. This gives the protein CASSPGPEETQYF.

This clonotype has only a few counts. The genes are TRBV4-3 and TRBJ1-1, with a weak D call TRBD1 (5 bases). Trimming removed 0 bases from V and 4 bases from J, with 9 bases in between. The length of the CDR3 is 14 residues. CDR1 and CDR2 from the germline V gene are LGHNA and YSLEER. The CDR3 sequence is CASSQDMRGTEAFF. The CDR3 DNA reads TGCGCCAGCAGCCAAGATATGAGGGGCACTGAAGCTTTCTTT.

By share, this clonotype counts as medium-sized. This sequence joins TRBV20-1 and TRBJ2-5, with TRBD1 identical over 7 bases. Germline trimming cut 6 bases from V and 1 base from J; bases unmatched to any gene: 8. The germline gives CDR1 DFQATT, CDR2 SNEGSKA (reference sequence). The length of the CDR3 is 14 residues. DNA for the CDR3: TGCAGTGCAGCACCTGGGACAGTCCAAGAGACCCAGTACTTC. It specifies CSAAPGTVQETQYF.

The chain joins TRBV4-3 to TRBJ2-5, with D unclear. Germline CDR1 and CDR2: LGHNA and YSLEER. V gave up 2 bases and J gave up 5 bases, with 12 bases separating them. The CDR3 extends over 14 amino acids. The chain's CDR3 is CASSQTDGMETQYF. The CDR3 DNA sequence: TGCGCCAGCAGCCAAACTGACGGAATGGAGACCCAGTACTTC.

The chain is built from TRBV3-1 and TRBJ2-1; D possibly corresponds to TRBD1 (5 bases). This CDR3 has 17 residues. V gave up 1 base and J gave up 2 bases, with 15 bases separating them. Germline V gives CDR1 LGHDT, CDR2 YNNKEL (reference sequence). CDR3 DNA sequence: TGTGCCAGCAGCCAAGCGGTAGGGGCAATCACCTACAATGAGCAGTTCTTC. As protein: CASSQAVGAITYNEQFF.

This clonotype has just a few counts. J is TRBJ1-1 and V is TRBV5-1; D is unresolved. This CDR3 region has 15 residues. Trimming left V 1 base short and J 2 bases short, with 12 bases between. In germline, CDR1 is SGHRS, CDR2 YFSETQ. In DNA, the CDR3 is TGCGCCAGCAGCTTGTTATCCCCCAGAAACACTGAAGCTTTCTTT. Its protein is CASSLLSPRNTEAFF.

This clonotype was seen more than once but under ten times. The chain has TRBV7-6 and TRBJ2-7; D unclear. V was pared by 1 base and J by 4 bases, with 5 bases between. Germline CDR1 is SGHVS and CDR2 is FNYEAQ. The CDR3 is made up of 12 amino acids. The CDR3 DNA reads TGTGCCAGCAGCTTAGATCAGTACGAGCAGTACTTC. This translates into CASSLDQYEQYF. Full variable domain (missing parts from reference TRBV7-6 and TRBJ2-7): GAGVSQSPRYKVTKRGQDVALRCDPISGHVSLYWYRQALGQGPEFLTYFNYEAQQDKSGLPNDRFSAERPEGSISTLTIQRTEQRDSAMYRCASSLDQYEQYFGPGTRLTVT.

The rearrangement joins TRBV4-1 to TRBJ1-4; TRBD1 matches 8 bases. The CDR3 runs to 15 residues. Trimming removed 4 bases from V and 5 bases from J; junction bases left unmatched: 6. Per germline, CDR1 MGHRA and CDR2 YSYEKL. DNA of the CDR3: TGCGCCAGCAGCCTGAGGACAGGGTTAAATGAAAAACTGTTTTTT. Encoded protein: CASSLRTGLNEKLFF.

V usage is TRBV10-2 and J usage is TRBJ2-1, with 13 bases identical to TRBD2. The CDR3 covers 16 residues. V lost 6 bases to trimming and J lost 0 bases; unmatched junction nucleotides: 2. Germline CDR1 is WSHSY and CDR2 is SAAADI. The CDR3 nucleotides are TGCGCCAGCAGGACTAGCGGGGGGAGCTCCTACAATGAGCAGTTCTTC. Its translation is CASRTSGGSSYNEQFF.

The chain has TRBV11-2 and TRBJ2-3; D unclear. Deletions cut 4 bases from V and 0 bases from J, with 14 bases between. From germline, CDR1 is SGHAT and CDR2 FQNNGV. This CDR3 contains 16 residues. CDR3 sequence (DNA): TGTGCCAGCAGCTCCTTCTTAGCATCCAGCACAGATACGCAGTATTTT. The encoded protein is CASSSFLASSTDTQYF.

For the CDR3, the DNA is TGCAGTGCCCGGCCCCGGACAGTGCACTACAATGAGCAGTTCTTC. It codes for CSARPRTVHYNEQFF. The genes are TRBV20-1 and TRBJ2-1, with D possibly TRBD1 on 6 matching bases. Germline CDR1 DFQATT, CDR2 SNEGSKA (reference sequence). The CDR3 runs to 15 residues. Deletions cut 6 bases from V and 3 bases from J, with 18 bases between.

The chain couples TRBV7-9 to TRBJ2-3, with 9 nucleotides matching TRBD1. This CDR3 has 15 amino acids. The J segment lost 4 bases and the V segment lost 1 base, leaving 3 bases of the junction unmatched. CDR1 and CDR2 (germline): SEHNR, FQNEAQ (reference sequence). The CDR3 spells CASSLGDREADTQYF. The DNA of the CDR3 is TGTGCCAGCAGCTTAGGGGACAGGGAAGCAGATACGCAGTATTTT. The entire variable domain, with the rest obtained from reference TRBV7-9 and TRBJ2-3, is as follows: DTGVSQNPRHKITKRGQNVTFRCDPISEHNRLYWYRQTLGQGPEFLTYFQNEAQLEKSRLLSDRFSAERPKGSFSTLEIQRTEQGDSAMYLCASSLGDREADTQYFGPGTRLTVL.

The chain employs TRBV13 and TRBJ2-7, with a weak D call TRBD1 (5 bases). This CDR3 has 19 residues. Trimming removed 4 bases from V and 6 bases from J, with 31 bases in between. Germline V gene sequence: CDR1 PRHDT, CDR2 FYEKMQ (reference sequence). The CDR3 DNA sequence: TGTGCCAGCAGCTCAAAAGATTCGGGCGGCCGGGCCCCTAGGGGCGAGCAGTACGTC. Translation: CASSSKDSGGRAPRGEQYV.

This clonotype was found a few times. The junction departs from germline at one end; a sequencing error may be responsible. The chain has TRBV6-2 or TRBV6-3 and TRBJ1-4, with D possibly matching TRBD1 (5 bases). The length of the CDR3 is 13 residues. Germline lookup yields CDR1 MNHEY and CDR2 SVGEGT. CDR3 loop: CASSGDEGEKLIF. The CDR3 nucleotides read TGTGCCAGCAGTGGGGACGAAGGGGAAAAACTGATTTTT.

The chain carries TRBV4-3 and TRBJ1-1; D possibly corresponds to TRBD1 (6 bases). The CDR3 consists of 15 residues. In germline, CDR1 is LGHNA, CDR2 YSLEER. V was trimmed by 1 base and J by 2 bases, leaving 11 bases between them. The CDR3 region is CASSQGRGKNTEAFF. As DNA, the CDR3 is TGCGCCAGCAGCCAAGGCAGGGGCAAAAACACTGAAGCTTTCTTT.

There are a few counts of this clonotype. DNA for the CDR3: TGTGCCAGCAGCTTGTTCGGGGACAATCAGCCCCAGCATTTT. Protein sequence: CASSLFGDNQPQHF. The V gene is TRBV7-2, the J gene TRBJ1-5; no firm D call. V shed 3 bases and J shed 3 bases, with 9 bases lying between them. This CDR3 has 14 amino acids. The germline V gene has CDR1 SGHTA and CDR2 FQGNSA.

This clonotype was seen ten or more times. The chain is built from TRBV7-9 and TRBJ2-3; possibly TRBD2 for D (6 bases). The CDR3 loop spans 13 amino acids. The germline V gene encodes CDR1 SEHNR and CDR2 FQNEAQ (reference sequence). V was cut by 6 bases and J by 5 bases, with 12 bases left in between. The CDR3 region is CASRGLSQDTQYF. The CDR3 region has the DNA TGTGCCAGCAGGGGACTGTCACAAGATACGCAGTATTTT.

This chain connects TRBV5-1 to TRBJ2-2; 7 bases map to TRBD2. Germline CDR1 SGHRS, CDR2 YFSETQ. The CDR3 sequence is 14 residues long. Germline trimming cut 3 bases from V and 5 bases from J; bases unmatched to any gene: 4. The CDR3 region is CASSSLGGTGELFF. The CDR3, as DNA: TGCGCCAGCAGCTCCCTGGGGGGGACCGGGGAGCTGTTTTTT.

The rearrangement uses TRBV27 and TRBJ2-1; D gene uncertain. From germline, CDR1 is MNHEY and CDR2 SMNVEV (reference sequence). The CDR3 contains 13 residues. V lost 0 bases and J lost 6, with 6 bases in between. The CDR3 nucleotides read TGTGCCAGCAGTTTATCCAGATTCAATGAGCAGTTCTTC. Amino acids: CASSLSRFNEQFF.

V is TRBV4-2 and J is TRBJ2-3; D is possibly TRBD2 (6 bases). The CDR3 covers 17 residues. Trimming shortened V by 0 bases and J by 0 bases, and 13 bases separated the two germline ends. Germline V gene data show CDR1 as LGHNA and CDR2 as YNFKEQ. In DNA, the CDR3 is TGTGCCAGCAGCCAAGACCCGGCGGGAACTAGCACAGATACGCAGTATTTT. Translating it yields CASSQDPAGTSTDTQYF.

The chain carries TRBV5-1 and TRBJ1-1; 8 bases fit TRBD1. The CDR3 runs to 14 residues. The ends lost 7 bases at V and 11 bases at J; junction bases unmatched: 16. Germline lookup yields CDR1 SGHRS and CDR2 YFSETQ. The CDR3 reads CASHTGGNLEGAFF. The CDR3 DNA reads TGCGCCAGCCACACAGGGGGGAATTTGGAAGGGGCTTTCTTT.

The chain recombines TRBV4-1 with TRBJ2-7, with D possibly matching TRBD1 (6 bases). V lost 8 bases and J 1 base, leaving 12 bases between the germline ends. CDR3 length: 13 residues. Per the germline V gene, CDR1 is MGHRA and CDR2 is YSYEKL. CDR3 sequence: CASGRTVSYEQYF. CDR3 nucleotide sequence: TGCGCCAGCGGAAGGACAGTTTCCTACGAGCAGTACTTC.

The rearrangement joins TRBV7-9 to TRBJ2-7; maybe TRBD1 (6 bases). The CDR3 covers 14 residues. V lost 5 bases to trimming and J lost 0 bases, with 11 bases between them. The V gene's germline CDR1 is SEHNR and CDR2 FQNEAQ (reference sequence). The CDR3 sequence: CASSPWDNSYEQYF. The CDR3 coding sequence is TGTGCCAGCAGCCCCTGGGACAACTCCTACGAGCAGTACTTC.

This chain links TRBV7-2 with TRBJ2-3; D remains unclear. V was pared by 1 base and J by 6 bases, with 14 bases between. The CDR3 runs to 15 residues. Germline V lookup: CDR1 SGHTA, CDR2 FQGNSA. CDR3 DNA: TGTGCCAGCAGCTTAGTGGGTGGACCAACGGATACGCAGTATTTT. It codes for CASSLVGGPTDTQYF.